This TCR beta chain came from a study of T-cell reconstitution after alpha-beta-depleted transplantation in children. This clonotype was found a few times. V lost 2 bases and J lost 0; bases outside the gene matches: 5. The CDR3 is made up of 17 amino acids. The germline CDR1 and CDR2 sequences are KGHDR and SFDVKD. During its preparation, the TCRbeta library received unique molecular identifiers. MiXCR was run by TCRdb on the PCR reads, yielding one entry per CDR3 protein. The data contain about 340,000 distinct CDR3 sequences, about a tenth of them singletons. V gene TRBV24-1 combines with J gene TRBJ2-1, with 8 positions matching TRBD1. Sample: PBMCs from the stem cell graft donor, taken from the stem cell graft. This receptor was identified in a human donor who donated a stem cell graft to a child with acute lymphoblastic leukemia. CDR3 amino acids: CATSDYRQGSSYNEQFF. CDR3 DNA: TGTGCCACCAGTGATTACCGACAGGGGAGCTCCTACAATGAGCAGTTCTTC.